Listed here are 31 T cell receptor beta chains from one sample, sequenced in a study of shared clonotypes between healthy human individuals. Produced via immunoSEQ multiplex PCR; TCRdb's table is partial and in-frame only. Among approximately 500,000 clones listed, approximately 81% were seen once. Input material: PBMCs. These receptors were obtained from a woman between 35 and 50 years old in good health. Some clones in this sample may be carry-over from other donors' samples.

The V and J genes are TRBV11-3 and TRBJ1-2, with D maybe TRBD1 (5 bases). CDR3 length: 14 amino acids. Germline V gene lookup returns CDR1 SGHNT and CDR2 YENEEA. V was clipped by 5 bases and J by 2 bases, with 12 bases between them. Written as DNA, the CDR3 is TGTGCCAGCAGCCCCCAGGGTGGGAACTATGGCTACACCTTC. Translation: CASSPQGGNYGYTF.

The chain is built from TRBV12-5 and TRBJ2-2; 13 nucleotides line up with TRBD2. The CDR3 sequence is 18 residues long. After removal of 2 bases from V and 3 bases from J, the junction contained 6 bases not matched to a gene. Germline V CDR1 and CDR2: LGHNT, FRNRAP. The CDR3 bases are TGTGCTAGTGGTTTGACTAGCGGGAGGGTTTATGACACCGGGGAGCTGTTTTTT. Amino acids: CASGLTSGRVYDTGELFF.

In its sample, this clone was seen many times. Other DNA sequences in the same sample also yield this CDR3. The chain carries TRBV5-1 and TRBJ2-3; TRBD2 aligns across 11 bases. The germline V gene encodes CDR1 SGHRS and CDR2 YFSETQ. The CDR3 runs to 16 residues. V dropped 0 bases and J dropped 3; count of bases not matched to a gene: 3. This CDR3 reads CASSLGLAGGTDTQYF. DNA for the CDR3: TGCGCCAGCAGCTTGGGGCTAGCGGGAGGAACAGATACGCAGTATTTT.

This rearrangement joins TRBV5-1 to TRBJ2-3; D unclear. The CDR3 runs to 14 residues. Per the germline V gene, CDR1 is SGHRS and CDR2 is YFSETQ. V was trimmed by 4 bases and J by 0 bases, leaving 9 bases between them. For the CDR3, the DNA is TGCGCCAGCAGCCTCCGGCCTAGCACAGATACGCAGTATTTT. It translates to CASSLRPSTDTQYF.

Note on this clone: A far larger clone differs by one base, so this is likely a read error. The chain carries TRBV5-1 and TRBJ1-4, with D possibly matching TRBD1 (5 bases). The V gene's germline CDR1 is SGHRS and CDR2 YFSETQ. The length of the CDR3 is 14 residues. This chain's CDR3 is CDSSLQDQNEKLFF. The CDR3 DNA sequence: TGCGACAGCAGCTTACAGGATCAGAATGAAAAACTGTTTTTT.

CDR3 in DNA: TGTGCCAGCTCACCCGGATGGGGGACAGACGAGCAGTACTTC. Residues: CASSPGWGTDEQYF. V and J are TRBV18 and TRBJ2-7, with 7 bases fitting TRBD1. Germline lookup yields CDR1 KGHSH and CDR2 LQKENI. The V and J ends lost 3 bases and 5 bases, in that order; junction bases with no gene match: 7. The CDR3 extends over 14 amino acids.

The CDR3 bases are TGTGCCAGTAGTATCGGGGGTATCATGAACACTGAAGCTTTCTTT. Translation gives CASSIGGIMNTEAFF. The gene calls are TRBV19 and TRBJ1-1, with a possible D match to TRBD1 (5 bases). This CDR3 is 15 amino acids long. Germline CDR1 reads LNHDA; CDR2 reads SQIVND (reference sequence). V was cut by 3 bases and J by 0 bases, with 11 bases left in between.

The gene calls are TRBV4-2 and TRBJ2-7; TRBD2 might be the D (6 bases). Looked up from germline, CDR1 is LGHNA and CDR2 is YNFKEQ. The CDR3 extends over 15 amino acids. Trimming cost V 0 bases and J 0 bases, with 9 bases left between them. The CDR3 sequence: CASSQESGHSYEQYF. The CDR3 DNA sequence: TGTGCCAGCAGCCAAGAGAGCGGGCACTCCTACGAGCAGTACTTC.

The chain has TRBV7-3 and TRBJ2-6; D perhaps matches TRBD1 (6 bases). Germline V gives CDR1 SGHTA, CDR2 FQGTGA. This CDR3 is built from 15 residues. V lost 5 bases and J 4 bases, leaving 12 bases between the germline ends. The CDR3 nucleotides are TGTGCCAGCAGCGCGAACAGGGCCGGGGCCAACGTCCTGACTTTC. This translates into CASSANRAGANVLTF.

The rearrangement uses TRBV7-4 and TRBJ1-2; 8 positions match TRBD1. The length of the CDR3 is 15 residues. Per germline, CDR1 SGHVT and CDR2 SQSDAQ. With V trimmed by 5 bases and J by 2 bases, 7 bases remained unmatched. CDR3 amino acids: CASSHRQGWNYGYTF. The DNA for the CDR3 is TGTGCCAGCAGCCATAGACAGGGGTGGAACTATGGCTACACCTTC.

The V and J genes are TRBV5-1 and TRBJ1-5; D not resolved. Germline V gene data show CDR1 as SGHRS and CDR2 as YFSETQ. V gave up 4 bases and J gave up 7 bases, with 15 bases separating them. This CDR3 has 14 residues. The CDR3 spells CASSREGVGQPQHF. CDR3 bases: TGCGCCAGCAGCCGGGAGGGTGTCGGGCAGCCCCAGCATTTT.

The chain recombines TRBV2 with TRBJ2-2, with TRBD2 matching over 8 bases. The junction had 7 bases not matched to a gene; V was cut back by 3 bases and J by 7 bases. Germline CDR1 is SNHLY and CDR2 is FYNNEI. The CDR3 length is 15 residues. The CDR3 region is CASSDSGLGDGELFF. DNA of the CDR3: TGTGCCAGCAGTGACTCGGGACTAGGGGACGGGGAGCTGTTTTTT.

Details on this clone: With a far larger clone one base away, a read error is the likely cause. V is TRBV5-4 and J is TRBJ1-2; no definite D call. There are 13 residues in the CDR3. Germline assignment: CDR1 SGHNT and CDR2 YYREEE (reference sequence). In DNA form, the CDR3 reads TGTGCCAGCAGCCTCCCTAGGACGGATGGCTGCACCTTC. It translates to CASSLPRTDGCTF. Complete variable domain (other parts from reference TRBV5-4 and TRBJ1-2): ETGVTQSPTHLIKTRGQQVTLRCSSQSGHNTVSWYQQALGQGPQFIFQYYREEENGRGNFPPRFSGLQFPNYSSELNVNALELDDSALYLCASSLPRTDGCTFGSGTRLTVV.

The rearrangement links TRBV10-2 to TRBJ2-2; D is uncertain. Trimming pared 0 bases from V and 4 bases from J, leaving 9 bases between. The CDR3 length is 15 residues. CDR1 and CDR2 (germline): WSHSY, SAAADI. The CDR3 DNA is TGCGCCAGCAGTGAGTCGATCATGGTCACCGGGGAGCTGTTTTTT. Its translation: CASSESIMVTGELFF.

Regarding this clone: A far larger clone lies a single base away; this is likely a read error. The J gene is TRBJ2-1, the V gene TRBV6-4; TRBD1 might be the D (6 bases). The CDR3 is 13 residues long. Germline V lookup: CDR1 MRHNA, CDR2 SNTAGT. Trimming took off 4 bases at V and 9 bases at J, with 13 bases between the two ends. CDR3 coding DNA: TGTGCCAGCAGTGTGGACAGCAACAGTGAGCAGTTCTTC. As protein: CASSVDSNSEQFF.

This clone was recorded only once. The V call is TRBV2, the J call TRBJ2-7; 8 positions match TRBD2. The germline V gene has CDR1 SNHLY and CDR2 FYNNEI. This CDR3 is built from 15 residues. V was pared by 6 bases and J by 0 bases, with 7 bases of the junction left unmatched. CDR3 sequence reads: CASRTTSGDSYEQYF. The CDR3 DNA reads as TGTGCCAGCAGAACCACTAGCGGAGACTCCTACGAGCAGTACTTC.

About this clone: Since a far larger clone is one base different, this is likely a read error. The same CDR3 arises from other DNA sequences in this sample as well. This sequence joins TRBV9 and TRBJ2-3; 7 bases align to TRBD2. The length of the CDR3 is 14 residues. Germline CDR1 reads SGDLS; CDR2 reads YYNGEE. The CDR3 spells CASSLGLVGDTQYF. CDR3 DNA: TGTGCCAGCAGCTTAGGACTAGTAGGAGATACACAGTATTTT.

The chain joins TRBV7-3 to TRBJ2-7; 11 bases are shared with TRBD2. With V trimmed by 5 bases and J by 2 bases, 5 bases remained unmatched. Germline V gene sequence: CDR1 SGHTA, CDR2 FQGTGA. CDR3 size: 15 residues. The CDR3 nucleotides read TGTGCCAGCAGCGAGGGACTAGCGGCTGCCTACGAGCAGTACTTC. Translating gives CASSEGLAAAYEQYF.

The chain carries TRBV29-1 and TRBJ1-2; TRBD1 is a possible D gene (5 bases). Germline V gene sequence: CDR1 SQVTM, CDR2 ANQGSEA. There are 16 residues in the CDR3. V dropped 6 bases and J dropped 4 bases, with 24 bases sitting between them. As DNA, the CDR3 is TGCAGCGTGGCTGGGACCTCTCAACGGGTTAGCTATGGCTACACCTTC. This translates into CSVAGTSQRVSYGYTF. Together with reference TRBV29-1 and TRBJ1-2, the CDR3 gives the full variable domain: SAVISQKPSRDICQRGTSLTIQCQVDSQVTMMFWYRQQPGQSLTLIATANQGSEATYESGFVIDKFPISRPNLTFSTLTVSNMSPEDSSIYLCSVAGTSQRVSYGYTFGSGTRLTVV.

This sequence joins TRBV9 and TRBJ2-3; D is perhaps TRBD1 (5 bases). V dropped 0 bases and J dropped 9 bases, with 17 bases sitting between them. CDR1 SGDLS and CDR2 YYNGEE come from the germline V gene. CDR3 size: 15 residues. As DNA, the CDR3 is TGTGCCAGCAGCGTAGAGGGGCTCACCCCGGGCACGCAGTATTTT. Its translation is CASSVEGLTPGTQYF.

The chain links TRBV6-1 to TRBJ2-6; no definite D call. Germline-derived CDR1 and CDR2 are MNHNS and SASEGT. The CDR3 extends over 15 amino acids. V was clipped by 5 bases and J by 0 bases, with 8 bases between them. The CDR3 region has the DNA TGTGCCAGCAGTCCCGTGGACTCTGGGGCCAACGTCCTGACTTTC. Translating gives CASSPVDSGANVLTF.

This chain links TRBV5-1 with TRBJ2-1, with 8 bases lining up with TRBD2. Germline-derived CDR1 and CDR2 are SGHRS and YFSETQ. The CDR3 sequence is 18 residues long. V lost 2 bases to trimming and J lost 1 base; unmatched junction nucleotides: 11. CDR3 coding DNA: TGCGCCAGCAGCTTAAACTCCGGGACTAGACTTTCCTACAATGAGCAGTTCTTC. Its translation is CASSLNSGTRLSYNEQFF.

V usage is TRBV7-2 and J usage is TRBJ1-5; 7 bases match TRBD1. The V gene's germline CDR1 is SGHTA and CDR2 FQGNSA. Trimming cost V 5 bases and J 0 bases; bases outside gene matches: 4. This CDR3 is built from 15 residues. In DNA, the CDR3 is TGTGCCAGCAGCCCAGGGGGAAATAGCAATCAGCCCCAGCATTTT. Its translation: CASSPGGNSNQPQHF.

Concerning this clone: A far bigger clonotype differs at one base, so this is likely a read error. The chain recombines TRBV9 with TRBJ2-7; no clear D. This CDR3 has 14 residues. V dropped 4 bases and J dropped 1 base, with 12 bases sitting between them. Germline V gene data show CDR1 as SGDLS and CDR2 as YYNGEE. The CDR3 nucleotides read TGTGCCAGCAGCTTAAGGGTAGAATCCTACGAGCAGTACTTC. Encoded protein: CASSLRVESYEQYF.

The rearrangement uses TRBV6-1 and TRBJ2-4, with D unresolved. CDR1 is MNHNS, CDR2 SASEGT, per germline. Trimming removed 4 bases at V and 0 bases at J, with 16 bases between. This CDR3 contains 17 residues. CDR3 in amino acids: CASSGGWGKLAKNIQYF. The CDR3 DNA reads as TGTGCCAGCAGTGGTGGTTGGGGTAAGCTAGCCAAAAACATTCAGTACTTC.

The V call is TRBV18, the J call TRBJ1-1; D not resolved. CDR1 is KGHSH, CDR2 LQKENI, per germline. CDR3 length: 13 amino acids. The V end was cut by 6 bases, the J end by 2 bases, with 10 bases between. CDR3 amino acids: CASSLGPNTEAFF. The DNA of the CDR3 is TGTGCCAGCTCCCTGGGTCCCAACACTGAAGCTTTCTTT.

The V and J genes are TRBV7-2 and TRBJ2-7; TRBD2 matches 9 bases. V lost 5 bases to trimming and J lost 1 base; unmatched junction nucleotides: 9. Germline V gene lookup returns CDR1 SGHTA and CDR2 FQGNSA. CDR3 size: 16 residues. CDR3 in amino acids: CASSPPPGLASYEQYF. CDR3 nucleotides: TGTGCCAGCAGCCCTCCCCCGGGACTAGCATCCTACGAGCAGTACTTC.

Concerning this clone: Because it lacks the conserved phenylalanine or tryptophan at the end, this CDR3 is likely a read error. The chain is built from TRBV19 and TRBJ2-7; D is possibly TRBD1 or TRBD2 (5 bases each). V lost 5 bases to trimming and J lost 3 bases, with 26 bases between them. The CDR3 length is 18 residues. Germline values: CDR1 LNHDA, CDR2 SQIVND (reference sequence). CDR3 DNA: TGTGCCAGTAGTTTAACCGCCTTCGACCTACTAGGGGTCTACGAGCAGTACTTA. This encodes CASSLTAFDLLGVYEQYL.

As regards this clone: Given a far larger clone just one base away, this is likely a sequencing read error. The rearrangement joins TRBV18 to TRBJ2-3; D may be TRBD2 (6 bases). This CDR3 contains 14 residues. Trimming shortened V by 5 bases and J by 0 bases, and 9 bases separated the two germline ends. The V gene's germline CDR1 is KGHSH and CDR2 LQKENI. The CDR3 loop reads CASSSAGSTDTQYF. In nucleotides, the CDR3 is TGTGCCAGCTCATCAGCGGGTAGCACAGATACGCAGTATTTT.

This chain connects TRBV2 to TRBJ2-3, with 13 bases that match TRBD2. The germline gives CDR1 SNHLY, CDR2 FYNNEI. The CDR3 spans 15 residues. J was trimmed by 3 bases and V by 6 bases; bases with no gene match: 3. The CDR3 loop is CASSRLAGGTDTQYF. CDR3 nucleotides: TGTGCCAGCAGCCGACTAGCGGGAGGTACAGATACGCAGTATTTT.

The chain carries TRBV6-4 and TRBJ1-2, with TRBD1 as a possible D gene (5 bases). The germline V gene has CDR1 MRHNA and CDR2 SNTAGT. V lost 6 bases, J lost 9 bases, and 17 bases lay in between. This CDR3 region has 13 residues. In DNA, the CDR3 is TGTGCCAGCAGCGCTGGGACCGGGGGGAGCTACACCTTC. Translation gives CASSAGTGGSYTF.